Presented here are 9 T cell receptor beta chains from one specimen sequenced in a study of PD-L1 blockade in urothelial cancer. Using immunoSEQ multiplex PCR, the repertoire was profiled, and TCRdb retains in-frame clones only, with some absent. The table records 65,000 to 85,000 clones, about 91% of them present only once. The sample's time point: peripheral blood 6 weeks after treatment start. Specimen: PBMCs, collected around atezolizumab (anti-PD-L1) treatment. These receptors were obtained from an elderly woman with urothelial cancer.

The chain employs TRBV6-6 and TRBJ2-3; 10 nucleotides agree with TRBD2. The CDR3 extends over 14 amino acids. Per the germline V gene, CDR1 is MNHNY and CDR2 is SVGAGI (reference sequence). With V trimmed by 5 bases and J by 6 bases, 5 bases remained unmatched. The CDR3 spells CASSEREGRDTQYF. In DNA, the CDR3 is TGTGCCAGCAGTGAGCGGGAGGGGCGGGATACGCAGTATTTT.

V is TRBV4-2 and J is TRBJ2-1; TRBD2 matches at 8 bases. The CDR3 loop spans 16 amino acids. V gave up 3 bases and J gave up 7 bases; unmatched junction bases: 11. CDR1 is LGHNA and CDR2 is YNFKEQ in the germline V gene. The CDR3 sequence is CASSQSTSGSFNEQFF. The CDR3 DNA is TGTGCCAGCAGCCAGAGCACTAGCGGAAGCTTTAATGAGCAGTTCTTC.

The chain employs TRBV9 and TRBJ2-7; D might be TRBD1 (6 bases). The V end lost 0 bases, the J end lost 2 bases, and 9 bases lay between the germline ends. Germline assignment: CDR1 SGDLS and CDR2 YYNGEE. The CDR3 sequence is 14 residues long. CDR3 in amino acids: CASSVAPGAYEQYF. CDR3 bases: TGTGCCAGCAGCGTAGCCCCAGGGGCCTACGAGCAGTACTTC.

This rearrangement joins TRBV9 to TRBJ2-6; D might be TRBD2 (5 bases). V was cut by 3 bases and J by 0 bases, with 22 bases left in between. This CDR3 comprises 20 residues. Germline V gives CDR1 SGDLS, CDR2 YYNGEE. The CDR3 DNA reads TGTGCCAGCAGCGAACGCCCTGGGAGATTGTTTTCCTCTGGGGCCAACGTCCTGACTTTC. It is translated as CASSERPGRLFSSGANVLTF.

The CDR3 nucleotides read TGTGCCAGCAGTAACAGGGGTGGGGGGGAAGCTTTCTTT. This translates into CASSNRGGGEAFF. The rearrangement links TRBV27 to TRBJ1-1, with 7 bases matching TRBD1. V dropped 5 bases and J dropped 8; count of bases not matched to a gene: 8. The germline CDR1 and CDR2 sequences are MNHEY and SMNVEV (reference sequence). The CDR3 is made up of 13 amino acids.

The CDR3 reads CASRKQATNEKLFF. In nucleotides, the CDR3 is TGTGCCAGCAGAAAACAAGCAACTAATGAAAAACTGTTTTTT. V gene TRBV6-1 combines with J gene TRBJ1-4; D not certain. There are 14 residues in the CDR3. The germline V gene has CDR1 MNHNS and CDR2 SASEGT. V shed 6 bases and J shed 0 bases, with 8 bases lying between them.

The chain has TRBV9 and TRBJ2-7; D remains ambiguous. This CDR3 spans 12 amino acids. The germline CDR1 and CDR2 sequences are SGDLS and YYNGEE. The V end lost 0 bases, the J end lost 5 bases, and 6 bases lay between the germline ends. The CDR3 is CASSVAQDEQYF. CDR3 nucleotides: TGTGCCAGCAGCGTAGCCCAGGACGAGCAGTACTTC.

This clone appeared a few times. The CDR3 coding sequence is TGTGCCAGCAGTTACTTGAGACAGGGGGTTACCTACGAGCAGTACTTC. Amino acid sequence: CASSYLRQGVTYEQYF. The chain couples TRBV6-6 to TRBJ2-7, with TRBD1 matching over 9 bases. Per the germline V gene, CDR1 is MNHNY and CDR2 is SVGAGI (reference sequence). This CDR3 has 16 amino acids. The junction had 6 bases not matched to a gene; V was cut back by 1 base and J by 2 bases.

The chain is built from TRBV27 and TRBJ2-1, with 8 bases matching TRBD2. J lost 6 bases, V lost 5 bases, and 3 bases had no gene match. This CDR3 is 13 amino acids long. Germline V gene data show CDR1 as MNHEY and CDR2 as SMNVEV (reference sequence). The CDR3 DNA follows: TGTGCCAGCAGTCGACTAGCGATCAATGAGCAGTTCTTC. This sequence encodes CASSRLAINEQFF.